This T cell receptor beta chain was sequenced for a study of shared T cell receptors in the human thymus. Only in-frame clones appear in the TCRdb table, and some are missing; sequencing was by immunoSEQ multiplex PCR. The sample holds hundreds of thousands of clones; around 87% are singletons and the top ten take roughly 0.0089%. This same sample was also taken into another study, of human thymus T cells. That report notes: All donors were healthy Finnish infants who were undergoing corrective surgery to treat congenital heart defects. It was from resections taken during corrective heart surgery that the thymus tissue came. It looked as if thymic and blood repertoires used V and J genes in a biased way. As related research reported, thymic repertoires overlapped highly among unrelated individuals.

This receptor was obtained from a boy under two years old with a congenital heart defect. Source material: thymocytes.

The CDR3 DNA reads as TGTGCCAGCAGTTTTAGGGGTCTGGGGGGCTACACCTTC. Translation gives CASSFRGLGGYTF. The chain links TRBV28 to TRBJ1-2; D is possibly TRBD1 (5 bases). Per germline, CDR1 MDHEN and CDR2 SYDVKM. This CDR3 is built from 13 residues. V lost 3 bases and J 8 bases, leaving 13 bases between the germline ends.